The 26 T cell receptor beta chains below all came from one sample that was sequenced in a study of T cells after yellow fever vaccination (dated by TCRdb to about 2019). Receptors were amplified or captured by 5' RACE. The instrument given in TCRdb is Illumina HiSeq 2500. TCRdb's own reprocessing of the public reads used fastp at Q25 and MiXCR and kept productive beta chains. For every CDR3 protein sequence, its rows merge into one entry that carries the most common genes and DNA. The sample includes just under 600,000 distinct CDR3 sequences, with roughly 13% observed a single time. Around 15% of the sample is held by the ten biggest clonotypes. The treatment or condition label corresponds to: live attenuated yellow fever vaccine strain. Sequencing used PBMCs, obtained on the day of the yellow fever booster vaccination. The receptor source for this set is a man aged 25-45 years who received the YFV17D yellow fever vaccine.

The CDR3 nucleotides are TGTGCCAGCAGCAAAGAAAGAAGCTCCTACGAGCAGTACTTC. As protein: CASSKERSSYEQYF. This chain links TRBV21-1 with TRBJ2-7. TRBV21-1 is a known pseudogene. The CDR3 covers 14 residues.

This clonotype was counted only a few times. V usage is TRBV7-3 and J usage is TRBJ2-1; D is perhaps TRBD1 (5 bases). Trimming stripped 6 bases from V and 0 bases from J, with 12 bases between. The CDR3 contains 15 residues. Looked up from germline, CDR1 is SGHTA and CDR2 is FQGTGA. The CDR3 reads CASRQDPSSYNEQFF. CDR3 sequence (DNA): TGTGCCAGCAGACAGGACCCTAGCTCCTACAATGAGCAGTTCTTC.

In this sample, this clonotype turned up a few times. The rearrangement joins TRBV20-1 to TRBJ1-1, with TRBD1 matching 7 bases. V was clipped by 6 bases and J by 2 bases; unmatched bases: 9. This CDR3 is built from 14 residues. Germline V lookup: CDR1 DFQATT, CDR2 SNEGSKA (reference sequence). The CDR3 region is CSAARGRVNTEAFF. CDR3 nucleotide sequence: TGCAGTGCGGCCAGGGGGAGGGTAAACACTGAAGCTTTCTTT.

This clonotype appeared a few times. The V and J genes are TRBV3-1 and TRBJ2-1; 7 nucleotides match TRBD1. V was pared by 5 bases and J by 6 bases, with 4 bases of the junction left unmatched. Germline loops: CDR1 LGHDT, CDR2 YNNKEL (reference sequence). CDR3 length: 13 residues. Here the CDR3 reads CASSKTGTNEQFF. The CDR3 DNA reads as TGTGCCAGCAGCAAGACAGGGACCAATGAGCAGTTCTTC.

This clonotype came up a few times. This chain uses TRBV7-2 with TRBJ1-1, with D perhaps TRBD1 (5 bases). This CDR3 is built from 14 residues. Trimming removed 8 bases from V and 4 bases from J, with 17 bases in between. Germline CDR1 and CDR2: SGHTA and FQGNSA. CDR3 sequence (DNA): TGTGCCAGCTTCTTAACCCCAGGGAGCACTGAAGCTTTCTTT. Protein: CASFLTPGSTEAFF.

This chain joins TRBV7-9 and TRBJ1-5; maybe TRBD1 (5 bases). Germline CDR1 reads SEHNR; CDR2 reads FQNEAQ (reference sequence). V was trimmed by 0 bases and J by 9 bases, leaving 18 bases between them. The CDR3 runs to 16 residues. In DNA form, the CDR3 reads TGTGCCAGCAGCTTAGCTTTCCAGGGTGAAGTTCGGCCCCAGCATTTT. Amino acids: CASSLAFQGEVRPQHF.

This clonotype was counted a few times. This chain uses TRBV5-1 with TRBJ1-1; D gene ambiguous. Germline CDR1 reads SGHRS; CDR2 reads YFSETQ. This CDR3 has 14 amino acids. V lost 2 bases and J 3 bases, leaving 11 bases between the germline ends. The CDR3 protein is CASSFSGLHTEAFF. CDR3 coding DNA: TGCGCCAGCAGCTTTTCGGGCCTACACACTGAAGCTTTCTTT.

CDR3: CASSPSVMGTSSYNEQFF. CDR3 in DNA: TGTGCCAGCAGCCCCTCCGTTATGGGGACTAGCAGCTACAATGAGCAGTTCTTC. The V and J genes are TRBV5-4 and TRBJ2-1; 9 bases map to TRBD2. CDR1 SGHNT and CDR2 YYREEE come from the germline V gene (reference sequence). The CDR3 covers 18 residues. J lost 3 bases, V lost 4 bases, and 14 bases had no gene match.

This chain connects TRBV2 to TRBJ2-1; 14 bases align to TRBD2. Per germline, CDR1 SNHLY and CDR2 FYNNEI. Unmatched junction bases numbered 9, after V lost 4 bases and J lost 1 base. CDR3 length: 19 residues. In DNA form, the CDR3 reads TGTGCCAGCAGTGTCAAATCCGGGACTAGCGGGAGATCCTACAATGAGCAGTTCTTC. Protein sequence: CASSVKSGTSGRSYNEQFF.

This clonotype came up many times. The chain is built from TRBV9 and TRBJ2-1; possible D gene TRBD2, 5 bases. The CDR3 extends over 15 amino acids. Germline values: CDR1 SGDLS, CDR2 YYNGEE. V was shortened by 4 bases and J by 8 bases, with 19 bases between the two germline ends. In DNA form, the CDR3 reads TGTGCCAGCAGCTTTGAGGGCGGCCCCGGAGATGAGCAGTTCTTC. Encoded protein: CASSFEGGPGDEQFF. The entire variable domain, with the rest obtained from reference TRBV9 and TRBJ2-1, is as follows: DSGVTQTPKHLITATGQRVTLRCSPRSGDLSVYWYQQSLDQGLQFLIQYYNGEERAKGNILERFSAQQFPDLHSELNLSSLELGDSALYFCASSFEGGPGDEQFFGPGTRLTVL.

This clonotype was recorded a few times. The chain joins TRBV15 to TRBJ1-4; 11 bases align to TRBD1. Germline V lookup: CDR1 LNHNV, CDR2 YYDKDF (reference sequence). V shed 3 bases and J 7 bases; nucleotides not matched to a gene: 1. This CDR3 comprises 14 residues. Written as DNA, the CDR3 is TGTGCCACCAGCAGGGACAGGGGGCCTGAAAAACTGTTTTTT. This encodes CATSRDRGPEKLFF.

The chain joins TRBV5-6 to TRBJ1-3; unclear D gene. This CDR3 is 14 amino acids long. CDR1 and CDR2 from the germline V gene are SGHDT and YYEEEE. Trimming stripped 2 bases from V and 2 bases from J, with 8 bases between. CDR3 residues: CASSFSRAGNTIYF. As DNA, the CDR3 is TGTGCCAGCAGCTTCTCAAGGGCTGGAAACACCATATATTTT. Supplemented by reference TRBV5-6 and TRBJ1-3, the full variable domain reads DAGVTQSPTHLIKTRGQQVTLRCSPKSGHDTVSWYQQALGQGPQFIFQYYEEEERQRGNFPDRFSGHQFPNYSSELNVNALLLGDSALYLCASSFSRAGNTIYFGEGSWLTVV.

In this sample, this clonotype turned up many times. The genes are TRBV3-1 and TRBJ2-7, with 8 positions matching TRBD2. Germline V lookup: CDR1 LGHDT, CDR2 YNNKEL (reference sequence). V was clipped by 2 bases and J by 2 bases; unmatched bases: 2. This CDR3 comprises 14 residues. In nucleotides, the CDR3 is TGTGCCAGCAGCCAAACTAGCGGCCCCTACGAGCAGTACTTC. This codes for CASSQTSGPYEQYF.

This clonotype has just a few counts. This rearrangement joins TRBV5-1 to TRBJ2-7; 8 positions agree with TRBD1. The CDR3 length is 15 residues. Trimming removed 0 bases from V and 9 bases from J; junction bases left unmatched: 11. CDR1 is SGHRS, CDR2 YFSETQ, per germline. The CDR3 DNA reads TGCGCCAGCAGCTTGGGCGGACAGGGACTCCAATCGCAGTACTTC. Encoded protein: CASSLGGQGLQSQYF. The entire variable domain, with the rest obtained from reference TRBV5-1 and TRBJ2-7, is as follows: KAGVTQTPRYLIKTRGQQVTLSCSPISGHRSVSWYQQTPGQGLQFLFEYFSETQRNKGNFPGRFSGRQFSNSRSEMNVSTLELGDSALYLCASSLGGQGLQSQYFGPGTRLTVT.

Here the CDR3 reads CASSLSPRPGNEQETQYF. For the CDR3, the DNA is TGCGCCAGCAGCCTATCTCCTCGGCCAGGCAACGAGCAAGAGACCCAGTACTTC. This sequence joins TRBV23-1 and TRBJ2-5; D not certain. TRBV23-1 is reported as an ORF; its role is uncertain. With 6 bases removed from V and 2 bases from J, the gap between germline ends came to 25 bases. The CDR3 is 18 amino acids.

CDR3 sequence: CASSPDGGFVKETQYF. CDR3 DNA: TGTGCCAGCAGCCCGGACGGGGGTTTCGTAAAAGAGACCCAGTACTTC. The chain combines TRBV7-9 with TRBJ2-5; D might be TRBD2 (6 bases). Per the germline V gene, CDR1 is SEHNR and CDR2 is FQNEAQ (reference sequence). This CDR3 has 16 residues. V gave up 5 bases and J gave up 3 bases, with 19 bases separating them.

The chain recombines TRBV6-6 with TRBJ1-2; D is unresolved. Trimming removed 6 bases at V and 2 bases at J, with 10 bases between. Germline loops: CDR1 MNHNY, CDR2 SVGAGI (reference sequence). The CDR3 totals 13 residues. CDR3 DNA sequence: TGTGCCAGCAGCTCCGATGGGAACTATGGCTACACCTTC. This sequence encodes CASSSDGNYGYTF.

The J gene is TRBJ2-5, the V gene TRBV7-6; D is unclear. The V gene's germline CDR1 is SGHVS and CDR2 FNYEAQ. The V gene lost 5 bases and the J gene lost 5 bases, with 9 bases spanning the gap. CDR3 length: 12 residues. CDR3 protein: CASSLRLETQYF. CDR3 DNA sequence: TGTGCCAGCAGCCTCCGTCTGGAGACCCAGTACTTC.

V gene TRBV9 combines with J gene TRBJ2-6; D ambiguous. This CDR3 is built from 14 residues. Germline CDR1 SGDLS, CDR2 YYNGEE. Trimming removed 1 base at V and 4 bases at J, with 6 bases between. CDR3 region: CASSVSWGANVLTF. CDR3 in DNA: TGTGCCAGCAGCGTAAGCTGGGGGGCCAACGTCCTGACTTTC.

The genes are TRBV6-1 and TRBJ2-5, with 11 nucleotides matching TRBD1. The germline CDR1 and CDR2 sequences are MNHNS and SASEGT. The CDR3 is 14 residues long. With V trimmed by 6 bases and J by 5 bases, 5 bases remained unmatched. In DNA, the CDR3 is TGTGCCAGCAGAAGGGACAGGGGGGGGGAGACCCAGTACTTC. Translating it yields CASRRDRGGETQYF.

V gene TRBV12-3 or TRBV12-4 combines with J gene TRBJ2-3, with no clear D. This CDR3 is built from 11 residues. V lost 3 bases and J 12 bases, leaving 10 bases between the germline ends. CDR3 region: CASSFGPDQYF. DNA of the CDR3: TGTGCCAGCAGTTTCGGACCCGATCAGTATTTT.

In its sample, this clonotype was seen a few times. The chain carries TRBV20-1 and TRBJ2-1; TRBD2 is a possible D gene (5 bases). The CDR3 extends over 13 amino acids. V was trimmed by 5 bases and J by 7 bases, leaving 15 bases between them. Germline loops: CDR1 DFQATT, CDR2 SNEGSKA (reference sequence). The chain's CDR3 is CSAHPVTGNEQFF. CDR3 sequence (DNA): TGCAGTGCTCATCCCGTGACGGGAAATGAGCAGTTCTTC.

This clonotype has a count of ten or more. The chain links TRBV10-3 to TRBJ1-2; a possible D gene is TRBD1 (5 bases). The CDR3 is 13 amino acids. Looked up from germline, CDR1 is ENHRY and CDR2 is SYGVKD. Trimming left V 3 bases short and J 7 bases short, with 12 bases between. CDR3 DNA: TGTGCCATCAGTGACAGGGCCGAGGCTGGCTACACCTTC. It yields the protein CAISDRAEAGYTF.

The rearrangement links TRBV4-2 to TRBJ2-3; 8 bases are a match to TRBD2. The CDR3 length is 16 residues. Germline loops: CDR1 LGHNA, CDR2 YNFKEQ. V shed 5 bases, J shed 5 bases, and the junction held 12 bases outside the gene matches. The CDR3 region is CASSKVGTRSGDTQYF. For the CDR3, the DNA is TGTGCCAGCAGCAAAGTAGGGACTAGGTCCGGAGATACGCAGTATTTT.

This clonotype was observed a handful of times. The chain recombines TRBV27 with TRBJ2-7, with D perhaps matching TRBD1 or TRBD2 (5 bases each). Per the germline V gene, CDR1 is MNHEY and CDR2 is SMNVEV (reference sequence). V lost 3 bases to trimming and J lost 3 bases, with 15 bases between them. This CDR3 is built from 15 residues. CDR3 nucleotide sequence: TGTGCCAGCAGTTTCTTCGGGACGGAATACTACGAGCAGTACTTC. Protein product: CASSFFGTEYYEQYF.

The sample holds a few counts of this clonotype. J is TRBJ1-4 and V is TRBV18; no clear D. V lost 3 bases, J lost 7 bases, and 21 bases lay in between. CDR1 is KGHSH, CDR2 LQKENI, per germline. This CDR3 comprises 17 residues. CDR3 amino acids: CASSPHRPGGRGEKLFF. The CDR3 region has the DNA TGTGCCAGCTCACCCCACCGGCCGGGAGGACGGGGTGAAAAACTGTTTTTT.